The rows below give T cell receptor beta chains drawn from one sample of a study of cytomegalovirus exposure and HLA in healthy donors. The repertoire was sequenced with immunoSEQ multiplex PCR; TCRdb's copy has only in-frame clones and lacks some. This sample has about 200,000 clones, with around 75% found just once. Sequencing was performed on PBMCs. The receptors here all came from a woman between 25 and 40 years old in good health and CMV-seronegative. The CDR3 runs from the conserved cysteine through the conserved F or W. A D gene is named only where the DNA matches it firmly. A clone size is listed for some rows: how often the clone was seen (once, few, many), or a class if it is expanded.

D gene	V gene	clone size	J gene	CDR3 protein	CDR3 DNA
TRBD2	TRBV5-1	few	TRBJ2-2	CASSWTSGTGTGELFF	TGCGCCAGCAGCTGGACTAGCGGGACGGGCACCGGGGAGCTGTTTTTT
NA	TRBV18	NA	TRBJ2-1	CASSPSASEQFF	TGTGCCAGCTCACCATCGGCTAGCGAGCAGTTCTTC
NA	TRBV7-8	few	TRBJ2-6	CASSLEASGGANVLTF	TGTGCCAGCAGCTTAGAGGCCTCAGGAGGGGCCAACGTCCTGACTTTC
NA	TRBV7-2	NA	TRBJ2-5	CASSLGPSQETQYF	TGTGCCAGCAGCTTAGGCCCGAGTCAAGAGACCCAGTACTTC
TRBD2	TRBV29-1	NA	TRBJ2-1	CSVEGLAGVYEQFF	TGCAGCGTGGAGGGACTAGCGGGAGTCTATGAGCAGTTCTTC
TRBD2	TRBV5-5	NA	TRBJ2-5	CASSWSPTGTSGETQYF	TGTGCCAGCAGCTGGTCTCCTACCGGGACTAGCGGAGAGACCCAGTACTTC
NA	TRBV11-2	NA	TRBJ2-7	CASSLVGAHDEQYF	TGTGCCAGCAGCTTAGTTGGGGCCCACGACGAGCAGTACTTC
NA	TRBV27	NA	TRBJ2-3	CASSLSRAPMDTQYF	TGTGCCAGCAGTTTATCGCGGGCCCCCATGGATACGCAGTATTTT
TRBD2	TRBV6-6	NA	TRBJ2-3	CASSIERDGSDTQYF	TGTGCCAGCAGTATCGAGCGGGATGGGAGTGATACGCAGTATTTT
TRBD1	TRBV5-4	NA	TRBJ2-2	CASSLRTGSGELFF	TGTGCCAGCAGTTTAAGGACAGGGTCCGGGGAGCTGTTTTTT
TRBD1	TRBV27	NA	TRBJ1-6	CASSQTGGIGSPLHF	TGTGCCAGCAGCCAGACAGGGGGTATTGGTTCACCCCTCCACTTT
TRBD1	TRBV2	few	TRBJ2-7	CASSDPFVPGGYEQYF	TGTGCCAGCAGTGACCCCTTCGTCCCAGGGGGCTACGAGCAGTACTTC
TRBD2	TRBV7-2	NA	TRBJ2-7	CASSQTSGRASYEQYF	TGTGCCAGCAGCCAAACTAGCGGGAGAGCCTCCTACGAGCAGTACTTC
TRBD1	TRBV7-2	NA	TRBJ1-1	CASTLGTGVMNTEAFF	TGTGCCAGCACCCTGGGGACAGGGGTAATGAACACTGAAGCTTTCTTT
NA	TRBV19	few	TRBJ1-1	CASTRLTLNTEAFF	TGTGCCAGTACCAGGCTGACCTTGAACACTGAAGCTTTCTTT
NA	TRBV10-3	NA	TRBJ1-5	CAISEGRGGVDQPQHF	TGTGCCATCAGTGAGGGGAGGGGGGGGGTAGATCAGCCCCAGCATTTT
NA	TRBV25-1	once	TRBJ2-3	CASTRLVGDTQYF	TGTGCCAGCACCCGACTAGTGGGGGATACGCAGTATTTT
NA	TRBV14	NA	TRBJ2-2	CASSQDLVFAGELFF	TGTGCCAGCAGCCAAGATCTCGTATTCGCCGGGGAGCTGTTTTTT
NA	TRBV7-2	NA	TRBJ1-2	CASSLVRGPYYF	TGTGCCAGCAGCTTAGTCAGGGGCCCATACTACTTC
TRBD2	TRBV4-1	NA	TRBJ2-1	CASSLPMLTSGRSYNEQFF	TGCGCCAGCAGCCTCCCGATGCTTACTAGCGGGAGATCCTACAATGAGCAGTTCTTC
NA	TRBV6-6	NA	TRBJ1-1	CASSYGGYGTEAFF	TGTGCCAGCAGTTACGGGGGCTACGGCACTGAAGCTTTCTTT
TRBD1	TRBV27	once	TRBJ1-5	CASSLLGQGGQPQHF	TGTGCCAGCAGTTTATTGGGACAGGGAGGTCAGCCCCAGCATTTT
NA	TRBV7-9	NA	TRBJ2-5	CASSFRGMGQETQYF	TGTGCCAGCAGCTTTCGGGGGATGGGGCAAGAGACCCAGTACTTC
TRBD1	TRBV7-3	NA	TRBJ2-7	CASSFTGTGGYEQYF	TGTGCCAGCAGCTTTACCGGGACAGGAGGCTACGAGCAGTACTTC
TRBD2	TRBV11-2	NA	TRBJ2-3	CASSPGTSGDPYTDTQYF	TGTGCCAGCAGCCCCGGGACTAGCGGGGACCCATACACAGATACGCAGTATTTT
NA	TRBV4-3	NA	TRBJ1-1	CASSPWLWGGTEAFF	TGCGCCAGCAGCCCTTGGCTCTGGGGAGGCACTGAAGCTTTCTTT
TRBD1	TRBV6-5	NA	TRBJ1-1	CASSSPRTGGKSEAFF	TGTGCCAGCAGTTCCCCCCGGACAGGGGGAAAATCTGAAGCTTTCTTT
TRBD2	TRBV5-1	once	TRBJ2-3	CASSWSSGGLTDTQYF	TGCGCCAGCAGCTGGTCTAGCGGGGGGCTCACAGATACGCAGTATTTT
TRBD2	TRBV7-2	NA	TRBJ2-7	CASSLRTSGVYEQYF	TGTGCCAGCAGCTTAAGGACTAGCGGAGTCTACGAGCAGTACTTC
TRBD2	TRBV7-8	once	TRBJ2-1	CASSFRTSGKNEQFF	TGTGCCAGCAGCTTTAGGACTAGCGGGAAAAATGAGCAGTTCTTC
NA	TRBV11-2	NA	TRBJ2-3	CASSEPGLQFSQYF	TGTGCCAGCAGCGAACCGGGACTCCAATTTTCGCAGTATTTT
TRBD1	TRBV18	NA	TRBJ1-6	CASSPTGGADSPLHF	TGTGCCAGCTCACCTACAGGGGGCGCGGATTCACCCCTCCACTTT